The 3 T cell receptor beta chains below all came from one sample that was sequenced in a study of monozygotic twins with inflammatory bowel disease. TCRdb reanalyzed the 5' RACE reads and collapses them to one entry per CDR3 protein, without DNA. Reported are about 330,000 distinct CDR3 sequences; the ten largest clones contain 2%. Sequences were obtained from blood. These receptors were collected from a human donor with ulcerative colitis or Crohn's disease, or a healthy co-twin of an affected twin (not recorded which).

The chain employs TRBV28 and TRBJ2-7; the D call from TCRdb, TRBD1, cannot be confirmed without DNA. This CDR3 comprises 15 residues. Germline lookup yields CDR1 MDHEN and CDR2 SYDVKM. CDR3 in amino acids: CASSKGWGAIYEQYF.

The chain joins TRBV20-1 to TRBJ2-7. The germline V gene encodes CDR1 DFQATT and CDR2 SNEGSKA (reference sequence). CDR3 length: 14 amino acids. The CDR3 loop reads CSARDGSDSYEQYF.

CDR3 region: CSAPGRQLAGGGRTDTQYF. The chain carries TRBV20-1 and TRBJ2-3; TCRdb lists TRBD2, though no DNA is available to test this call. Germline CDR1 reads DFQATT; CDR2 reads SNEGSKA (reference sequence). The CDR3 loop spans 19 amino acids.